This is a list of T cell receptor beta chains from one sample in a study of T cell responses to AZD1222 COVID-19 vaccine. Profiled with immunoSEQ multiplex PCR; TCRdb holds only in-frame clones, not every one. Of roughly 160,000 clones in the sample, approximately 92% are singletons; the top ten hold 1.6%. The sample consisted of peripheral blood, taken on day 0 of AZD1222 vaccination. All receptors come from an adult in good health. Each CDR3 is given with its conserved first and last residue. Fields, in order: clone size, V gene, J gene, D gene, CDR3 DNA, CDR3 protein. D genes are given only for firm matches. Only part of the rows carry a size: once, few, many, or a class if the clone is expanded.

clone size: NA
V gene: TRBV27
J gene: TRBJ2-1
D gene: TRBD1
CDR3 DNA: TGTGCCAGCAGTTTACAGGGGGCTTCGTACAATGAGCAGTTCTTC
CDR3 protein: CASSLQGASYNEQFF

clone size: NA
V gene: TRBV6-1
J gene: TRBJ1-5
D gene: TRBD1
CDR3 DNA: TGTGCCAGCCGCCTCCGGGACAGGGAGAATCAGCCCCAGCATTTT
CDR3 protein: CASRLRDRENQPQHF

clone size: NA
V gene: TRBV11-2
J gene: TRBJ2-1
D gene: TRBD1
CDR3 DNA: TGTGCCAGCAGCTTAGTTCCAGGACAGGGGATTGGTGAGCAGTTCTTC
CDR3 protein: CASSLVPGQGIGEQFF

clone size: NA
V gene: TRBV2
J gene: TRBJ2-3
D gene: TRBD1
CDR3 DNA: TGTGCCAGCAGTGCTCGACAGGGAAGAGCGGTCACAGATACGCAGTATTTT
CDR3 protein: CASSARQGRAVTDTQYF

clone size: NA
V gene: TRBV7-3
J gene: TRBJ1-3
D gene: NA
CDR3 DNA: TGTGCCAGCAGCGAAAGCTCTGGAAACACCATATATTTT
CDR3 protein: CASSESSGNTIYF

clone size: NA
V gene: TRBV7-9
J gene: TRBJ1-3
D gene: NA
CDR3 DNA: TGTGCCAGCAGCGCGGGGATCTCTGGAAACACCATATATTTT
CDR3 protein: CASSAGISGNTIYF

clone size: NA
V gene: TRBV19
J gene: TRBJ2-7
D gene: NA
CDR3 DNA: TGTGCCAGTAGTTCTTCAGGGGCGGGCTACGAGCAGTACTTC
CDR3 protein: CASSSSGAGYEQYF

clone size: NA
V gene: TRBV2
J gene: TRBJ1-1
D gene: TRBD1
CDR3 DNA: TGTGCCAGCAGTCGGACAGGCACTGAAGCTTTCTTT
CDR3 protein: CASSRTGTEAFF

clone size: NA
V gene: TRBV11-2
J gene: TRBJ2-5
D gene: TRBD1
CDR3 DNA: TGTGCCAGCAGGAAAACAGGGGGCGGAGAGACCCAGTACTTC
CDR3 protein: CASRKTGGGETQYF

clone size: NA
V gene: TRBV19
J gene: TRBJ2-3
D gene: NA
CDR3 DNA: TGTGCCAGTAGGCTTGAGGGGGTTAGCACAGATACGCAGTATTTT
CDR3 protein: CASRLEGVSTDTQYF

clone size: NA
V gene: TRBV28
J gene: TRBJ1-2
D gene: TRBD1
CDR3 DNA: TGTGCCAGCAGAACATTGATGGGACAGGGGCACAGGGCTAACTATGGCTACACCTTC
CDR3 protein: CASRTLMGQGHRANYGYTF

clone size: NA
V gene: TRBV5-6
J gene: TRBJ2-7
D gene: NA
CDR3 DNA: TGTGCCAGCAGCTTACCCCAGGGAGTCTCCTACGAGCAGTACTTC
CDR3 protein: CASSLPQGVSYEQYF

clone size: NA
V gene: TRBV29-1
J gene: TRBJ2-1
D gene: TRBD2
CDR3 DNA: TGCAGCCACGCAGGGGCTAGCGGGATTTACAATGAGCAGTTCTTC
CDR3 protein: CSHAGASGIYNEQFF

clone size: NA
V gene: TRBV27
J gene: TRBJ1-6
D gene: NA
CDR3 DNA: TGTGCCAGCAGCGGTGGGGGGAACAGGCATAATTCACCCCTCCACTTT
CDR3 protein: CASSGGGNRHNSPLHF

clone size: once
V gene: TRBV19
J gene: TRBJ2-7
D gene: NA
CDR3 DNA: TGTGCCAGTAGCTCCCAGACAAGTTCAAAGCAGTACTTC
CDR3 protein: CASSSQTSSKQYF

clone size: NA
V gene: TRBV10-1
J gene: TRBJ2-1
D gene: TRBD2
CDR3 DNA: TGCGCCAGCAGTGAACCAGCGGGGGGATCCTACAATGAGCAGTTCTTC
CDR3 protein: CASSEPAGGSYNEQFF

clone size: NA
V gene: TRBV9
J gene: TRBJ2-5
D gene: TRBD1
CDR3 DNA: TGTGCCAGCAGCGTAGCTACGACAGGGGTTCTGGAGACCCAGTACTTC
CDR3 protein: CASSVATTGVLETQYF

clone size: NA
V gene: TRBV5-1
J gene: TRBJ2-1
D gene: NA
CDR3 DNA: TGCGCCAGCAGCTTGGCGAGCGGACACTACAATGAGCAGTTCTTC
CDR3 protein: CASSLASGHYNEQFF

clone size: NA
V gene: TRBV27
J gene: TRBJ2-3
D gene: TRBD1
CDR3 DNA: TGTGCCAGCAGGGGGACAGCCTCCTCGGATACGCAGTATTTT
CDR3 protein: CASRGTASSDTQYF

clone size: once
V gene: TRBV4-2
J gene: TRBJ2-3
D gene: TRBD2
CDR3 DNA: TGTGCCAGCAGCCAAGGTCTAGCGGATCCCTTCACAGATACGCAGTATTTT
CDR3 protein: CASSQGLADPFTDTQYF

clone size: NA
V gene: TRBV19
J gene: TRBJ2-7
D gene: NA
CDR3 DNA: TGTGCCAGTAGTGGGCAGTTATACGAGCAGTACTTC
CDR3 protein: CASSGQLYEQYF

clone size: NA
V gene: TRBV19
J gene: TRBJ1-1
D gene: NA
CDR3 DNA: TGTGCCAGTAGTATAAATGGGCAGTATCAGGGGACTGAAGCTTTCTTT
CDR3 protein: CASSINGQYQGTEAFF

clone size: NA
V gene: TRBV6-5
J gene: TRBJ2-2
D gene: NA
CDR3 DNA: TGTGCCAGCAGTCGCAGTAACACCGGGGAGCTGTTTTTT
CDR3 protein: CASSRSNTGELFF

clone size: NA
V gene: TRBV19
J gene: TRBJ2-3
D gene: NA
CDR3 DNA: TGTGCCAGTAGTATCCGGGGCGGGGCAGATACGCAGTATTTT
CDR3 protein: CASSIRGGADTQYF